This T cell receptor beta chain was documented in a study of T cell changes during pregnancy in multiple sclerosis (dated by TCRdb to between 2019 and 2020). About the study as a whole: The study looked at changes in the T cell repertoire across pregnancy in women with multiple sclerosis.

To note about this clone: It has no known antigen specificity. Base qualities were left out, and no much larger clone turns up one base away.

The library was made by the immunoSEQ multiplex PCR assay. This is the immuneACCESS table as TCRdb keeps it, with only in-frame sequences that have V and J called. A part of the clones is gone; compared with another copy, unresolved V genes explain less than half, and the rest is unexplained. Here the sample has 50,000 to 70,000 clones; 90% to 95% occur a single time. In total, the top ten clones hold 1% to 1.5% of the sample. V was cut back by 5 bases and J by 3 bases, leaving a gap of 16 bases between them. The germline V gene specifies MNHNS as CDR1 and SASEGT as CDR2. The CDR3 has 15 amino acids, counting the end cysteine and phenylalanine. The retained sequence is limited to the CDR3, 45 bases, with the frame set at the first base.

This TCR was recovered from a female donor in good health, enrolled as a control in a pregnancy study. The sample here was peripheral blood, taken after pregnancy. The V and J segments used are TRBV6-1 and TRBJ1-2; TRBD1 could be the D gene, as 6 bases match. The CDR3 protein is CASSPWGGADYGYTF. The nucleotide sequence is TGTGCCAGCAGTCCTTGGGGGGGGGCGGACTATGGCTACACCTTC.